The 20 T cell receptor beta chains listed next were all sequenced from one sample in a study of blood T cell repertoires in COVID-19. Produced via immunoSEQ multiplex PCR; TCRdb's table is partial and in-frame only. The table has tens of thousands of clones, approximately 86% seen once. The sequenced material came from peripheral blood. Source of these receptors: a woman of 80 years or more with acute or convalescent COVID-19.

This clone was recorded once. The chain carries TRBV6-5 and TRBJ1-1; a weak D match, TRBD1 (6 bases). CDR3 length: 15 amino acids. Per germline, CDR1 MNHEY and CDR2 SVGAGI. V was cut by 2 bases and J by 5 bases, with 15 bases left in between. CDR3 in DNA: TGTGCCAGCAGTTACCCCGGGGGGGCATGGACTGAAGCTTTCTTT. Protein: CASSYPGGAWTEAFF.

The chain has TRBV2 and TRBJ1-1; maybe TRBD1 (6 bases). This CDR3 is built from 14 residues. V shed 6 bases and J shed 4 bases, with 15 bases lying between them. Germline V gene data show CDR1 as SNHLY and CDR2 as FYNNEI. CDR3 sequence: CASRADRWGTEAFF. The CDR3, as DNA: TGTGCCAGCAGAGCTGACAGGTGGGGCACTGAAGCTTTCTTT.

This clone has more than one count but fewer than ten. The chain recombines TRBV19 with TRBJ2-6; no firm D call. The CDR3 spans 18 residues. Trimming shortened V by 6 bases and J by 2 bases, and 20 bases separated the two germline ends. Per germline, CDR1 LNHDA and CDR2 SQIVND (reference sequence). For the CDR3, the DNA is TGTGCCAGTAGACCTGAGGAAGGAATAGCTCCTGGGGCCAACGTCCTGACTTTC. It specifies CASRPEEGIAPGANVLTF.

The genes are TRBV10-3 and TRBJ1-2; D is perhaps TRBD1 (5 bases). The CDR3 spans 12 residues. CDR1 is ENHRY, CDR2 SYGVKD, per germline. V lost 5 bases, J lost 7 bases, and 11 bases lay in between. This chain's CDR3 is CAISSTRGGYTF. The CDR3 region has the DNA TGTGCCATCAGTTCCACAAGGGGTGGCTACACCTTC.

The V call is TRBV7-8, the J call TRBJ2-7; tentative D call: TRBD1 (6 bases). CDR3 size: 14 residues. Germline V gene data show CDR1 as SGHVS and CDR2 as FQNEAQ. V gave up 3 bases and J gave up 5 bases, with 14 bases separating them. Written as DNA, the CDR3 is TGTGCCAGCAGCTTTGGGGGCAGGACCCACGAGCAGTACTTC. This gives the protein CASSFGGRTHEQYF.

This chain uses TRBV29-1 with TRBJ2-1, with D perhaps matching TRBD2 (7 bases). The length of the CDR3 is 15 residues. V lost 4 bases and J 0 bases, leaving 13 bases between the germline ends. Germline CDR1 reads SQVTM; CDR2 reads ANQGSEA. The CDR3 region has the DNA TGCAGCGTTGTGGGGGGGGCTAGCTCCTACAATGAGCAGTTCTTC. Translated, it gives CSVVGGASSYNEQFF.

The chain links TRBV4-1 to TRBJ2-3, with D unresolved. Germline CDR1 reads MGHRA; CDR2 reads YSYEKL. With 4 bases removed from V and 5 bases from J, the gap between germline ends came to 10 bases. CDR3 length: 13 amino acids. Here the CDR3 reads CASSLTAVDTQYF. CDR3 in DNA: TGCGCCAGCAGCCTTACTGCGGTAGATACGCAGTATTTT.

Here the CDR3 DNA reads TGCGCCAGCAGTGAGCGACTAGCCGAAGGGTACGAGCAGTACTTC. Its translation is CASSERLAEGYEQYF. The chain has TRBV10-1 and TRBJ2-7; TRBD2 aligns across 7 bases. Trimming at V came to 2 bases and at J to 4 bases, leaving 8 bases not matched to a gene. The CDR3 consists of 15 residues. Germline-derived CDR1 and CDR2 are WNHNN and SYGVQD (reference sequence).

The V gene is TRBV7-3, the J gene TRBJ2-2; 7 nucleotides line up with TRBD1. V shed 5 bases, J shed 7 bases, and the junction held 4 bases outside the gene matches. CDR3 length: 13 amino acids. Germline lookup yields CDR1 SGHTA and CDR2 FQGTGA. The CDR3 sequence: CASSRRQGGELFF. The CDR3, as DNA: TGTGCCAGCAGCCGACGACAGGGCGGGGAGCTGTTTTTT.

The chain combines TRBV10-3 with TRBJ2-7; 11 nucleotides line up with TRBD2. CDR3 length: 14 residues. The germline V gene encodes CDR1 ENHRY and CDR2 SYGVKD. The trim removed 4 bases at V and 3 bases at J, leaving 2 bases unmatched. CDR3 in amino acids: CAISVAGGNYEQYF. CDR3 coding DNA: TGTGCCATCAGTGTAGCGGGAGGGAACTACGAGCAGTACTTC.

The rearrangement joins TRBV12-3 or TRBV12-4 to TRBJ1-1, with D uncertain. Trimming pared 3 bases from V and 0 bases from J, leaving 5 bases between. This CDR3 has 13 amino acids. CDR3 DNA sequence: TGTGCCAGCAGTTTTACGGTGAACACTGAAGCTTTCTTT. It codes for CASSFTVNTEAFF.

This clone has a single count. This chain connects TRBV10-2 to TRBJ2-7, with D possibly being TRBD1 (6 bases). Trimming removed 5 bases from V and 3 bases from J, with 11 bases in between. This CDR3 is built from 13 residues. Germline CDR1 reads WSHSY; CDR2 reads SAAADI. CDR3: CASSMGQHYEQYF. Written as DNA, the CDR3 is TGCGCCAGCAGTATGGGACAACACTACGAGCAGTACTTC.

The V call is TRBV6-6, the J call TRBJ1-2, with D perhaps TRBD1 (6 bases). The V gene's germline CDR1 is MNHNY and CDR2 SVGAGI (reference sequence). The germline V and J ends were trimmed by 5 bases and 4 bases, with 14 bases remaining between them. CDR3 length equals 14 residues. The CDR3 nucleotides read TGTGCCAGCAGTACTTTACAGGGAATCTATGGCTACACCTTC. Amino acid sequence: CASSTLQGIYGYTF.

This clone was recorded once. The chain employs TRBV19 and TRBJ1-2; possible D gene TRBD1, 6 bases. CDR3 size: 15 residues. Looked up from germline, CDR1 is LNHDA and CDR2 is SQIVND (reference sequence). Trimming removed 1 base from V and 3 bases from J, with 12 bases in between. CDR3 sequence: CASSIGDRPHYGYTF. The CDR3 nucleotides are TGTGCCAGTAGTATAGGAGACAGGCCACACTATGGCTACACCTTC.

This chain links TRBV5-1 with TRBJ2-2; 7 bases are a match to TRBD1. V gave up 4 bases and J gave up 1 base; unmatched junction bases: 4. The CDR3 extends over 15 amino acids. Germline values: CDR1 SGHRS, CDR2 YFSETQ. The CDR3 region is CASSGGQLNTGELFF. Written as DNA, the CDR3 is TGCGCCAGCAGCGGGGGACAGCTGAACACCGGGGAGCTGTTTTTT. Complete variable domain (other parts from reference TRBV5-1 and TRBJ2-2): KAGVTQTPRYLIKTRGQQVTLSCSPISGHRSVSWYQQTPGQGLQFLFEYFSETQRNKGNFPGRFSGRQFSNSRSEMNVSTLELGDSALYLCASSGGQLNTGELFFGEGSRLTVL.

The chain couples TRBV5-1 to TRBJ1-2, with D perhaps TRBD1 (6 bases). V lost 4 bases and J lost 5, with 18 bases in between. Germline values: CDR1 SGHRS, CDR2 YFSETQ. The CDR3 totals 15 residues. CDR3 protein: CASSGGAKGSYGYTF. The CDR3 DNA is TGCGCCAGCAGCGGGGGGGCGAAGGGTTCTTATGGCTACACCTTC.

The chain has TRBV23-1 and TRBJ1-5; a weak D match, TRBD1 (5 bases). TRBV23-1 is assigned to the ORF class and has an uncertain function. Trimming took off 0 bases at V and 0 bases at J, with 18 bases between the two ends. CDR3 length: 19 amino acids. CDR3 in amino acids: CASSQSAGGAGLSNQPQHF. CDR3 DNA: TGCGCCAGCAGTCAATCGGCGGGGGGAGCAGGGCTTAGCAATCAGCCCCAGCATTTT.

A single count supports this clone. The chain uses TRBV3-1 (or the pseudogene TRBV3-2) and TRBJ1-3; 7 bases align to TRBD1. The CDR3 has 14 residues. Per germline, CDR1 LGHDT and CDR2 YNNKEL (reference sequence). V lost 6 bases, J lost 3 bases, and 5 bases stayed unmatched. The CDR3 nucleotides read TGTGCCAGCAGGAAAGGGGGCTATGGAAACACCATATATTTT. Encoded protein: CASRKGGYGNTIYF.

The rearrangement joins TRBV30 to TRBJ2-5; maybe TRBD1 (6 bases). The germline CDR1 and CDR2 sequences are GTSNPN and SVGIG (reference sequence). The CDR3 runs 13 residues. Trimming pared 3 bases from V and 6 bases from J, leaving 14 bases between. Written as DNA, the CDR3 is TGTGCCTGGAGCGGGACAAACCAGCAGACCCAGTACTTC. Residues: CAWSGTNQQTQYF.

The chain couples TRBV7-9 to TRBJ2-1; tentative D call: TRBD2 (7 bases). Germline V gene sequence: CDR1 SEHNR, CDR2 FQNEAQ (reference sequence). This CDR3 comprises 15 residues. The ends were cut back, 5 bases at V and 7 bases at J, with 18 bases in the middle. The CDR3 region has the DNA TGTGCCAGCAGCCCTAGGGGGGGCGCATGGAATGAGCAGTTCTTC. It encodes CASSPRGGAWNEQFF.